This TCR beta chain appears in the sequencing data of a study of a mutant IDH1 vaccine in newly diagnosed glioma. Turning to the study itself: Following radiotherapy alone, or alongside temozolomide cycles, vaccination was started after an interval of 4-6 weeks. Prior therapy was radiotherapy, temozolomide, or both; most received both. The study, taken as a whole, reports: Top-clonotype changes in peripheral T cells seemed unrelated to pseudoprogression.

The assay was immunoSEQ multiplex PCR, and TCRdb's table has in-frame clones only and misses some. The table lists around 78,000 clones, about 82% of them singletons. Stated time point: week 23, last vaccination. Each dose delivered 300 ug of mutant IDH1 20-mer peptide subcutaneously with imiquimod. Germline values: CDR1 SNHLY, CDR2 FYNNEI. The CDR3 totals 13 residues. Trimming stripped 7 bases from V and 0 bases from J, with 7 bases between. As to this clone: Its antigen is unidentified.

The chain joins TRBV2 to TRBJ1-5; D is unresolved. The specimen was PBMCs, collected from a glioma patient whose treatment included an IDH1 peptide vaccine. This sequence originates from a young man with glioma. Some clones in this sample may be carry-over from other donors' samples. CDR3 in DNA: TGTGCCAGCAACGGGAATAGCAATCAGCCCCAGCATTTT. The encoded protein is CASNGNSNQPQHF. Based on the CDR3 plus reference TRBV2 and TRBJ1-5, the full variable domain is EPEVTQTPSHQVTQMGQEVILRCVPISNHLYFYWYRQILGQKVEFLVSFYNNEISEKSEIFDDQFSVERPDGSNFTLKIRSTKLEDSAMYFCASNGNSNQPQHFGDGTRLSIL.